The 6 T cell receptor beta chains presented below share a single source sample, sequenced in a study of lymphopenia after photon versus proton radiotherapy. Clones were sequenced by immunoSEQ multiplex PCR, and TCRdb holds only the in-frame ones, with some missing. Here the sample spans about 70,000 clones, approximately 90% being singletons. Sequencing used peripheral blood, obtained from a patient treated with photon-based radiotherapy. Every receptor here comes from a woman in her thirties or forties with cholangiocarcinoma.

The rearrangement joins TRBV11-2 to TRBJ1-2; 7 bases map to TRBD1. The CDR3 totals 14 residues. Unmatched junction bases numbered 6, after V lost 5 bases and J lost 3 bases. The germline V gene has CDR1 SGHAT and CDR2 FQNNGV. The CDR3 sequence: CASSPHQGDYGYTF. CDR3 DNA sequence: TGTGCCAGCAGCCCCCACCAGGGGGACTATGGCTACACCTTC.

The gene calls are TRBV27 and TRBJ2-1; 8 nucleotides agree with TRBD2. From germline, CDR1 is MNHEY and CDR2 SMNVEV (reference sequence). The CDR3 contains 15 residues. The V gene end was trimmed by 2 bases and the J gene end by 5 bases; junction bases not matched to a gene: 5. The CDR3 loop is CASSLRRGADNEQFF. In nucleotides, the CDR3 is TGTGCCAGCAGTTTAAGGCGGGGGGCAGACAATGAGCAGTTCTTC.

This chain links TRBV29-1 with TRBJ1-5; 7 bases fit TRBD1. The CDR3 consists of 13 residues. Germline CDR1 SQVTM, CDR2 ANQGSEA. The V gene end was trimmed by 7 bases and the J gene end by 4 bases; junction bases not matched to a gene: 7. For the CDR3, the DNA is TGCAGCGCCTCGGGACAGACTAATCAGCCCCAGCATTTT. Translating it yields CSASGQTNQPQHF. Supplemented by reference TRBV29-1 and TRBJ1-5, the full variable domain reads SAVISQKPSRDICQRGTSLTIQCQVDSQVTMMFWYRQQPGQSLTLIATANQGSEATYESGFVIDKFPISRPNLTFSTLTVSNMSPEDSSIYLCSASGQTNQPQHFGDGTRLSIL.

The rearrangement links TRBV18 to TRBJ1-1, with 7 bases identical to TRBD1. Germline CDR1 KGHSH, CDR2 LQKENI. The CDR3 length is 16 residues. The V segment lost 5 bases and the J segment 12 bases; nucleotides outside the gene matches: 21. CDR3 protein: CASSGRRGLREQTTFF. CDR3 sequence (DNA): TGTGCCAGCTCAGGTCGGAGGGGGCTGAGGGAGCAGACAACTTTCTTT.

The J gene is TRBJ1-1, the V gene TRBV7-3; D gene ambiguous. Germline V gene data show CDR1 as SGHTA and CDR2 as FQGTGA. V was shortened by 7 bases and J by 0 bases, with 9 bases between the two germline ends. This CDR3 is built from 13 residues. CDR3 in amino acids: CASTRGMNTEAFF. In DNA, the CDR3 is TGTGCCAGCACCCGGGGTATGAACACTGAAGCTTTCTTT.

Here the CDR3 reads CASSLGDHTQYF. The CDR3 DNA follows: TGCGCCAGCAGCTTGGGAGATCATACGCAGTATTTT. The chain uses TRBV5-1 and TRBJ2-3; D call uncertain. Trimming took off 0 bases at V and 7 bases at J, with 6 bases between the two ends. CDR3 length: 12 amino acids. Germline lookup yields CDR1 SGHRS and CDR2 YFSETQ. Looking up the rest from reference TRBV5-1 and TRBJ2-3 gives the full variable domain: KAGVTQTPRYLIKTRGQQVTLSCSPISGHRSVSWYQQTPGQGLQFLFEYFSETQRNKGNFPGRFSGRQFSNSRSEMNVSTLELGDSALYLCASSLGDHTQYFGPGTRLTVL.